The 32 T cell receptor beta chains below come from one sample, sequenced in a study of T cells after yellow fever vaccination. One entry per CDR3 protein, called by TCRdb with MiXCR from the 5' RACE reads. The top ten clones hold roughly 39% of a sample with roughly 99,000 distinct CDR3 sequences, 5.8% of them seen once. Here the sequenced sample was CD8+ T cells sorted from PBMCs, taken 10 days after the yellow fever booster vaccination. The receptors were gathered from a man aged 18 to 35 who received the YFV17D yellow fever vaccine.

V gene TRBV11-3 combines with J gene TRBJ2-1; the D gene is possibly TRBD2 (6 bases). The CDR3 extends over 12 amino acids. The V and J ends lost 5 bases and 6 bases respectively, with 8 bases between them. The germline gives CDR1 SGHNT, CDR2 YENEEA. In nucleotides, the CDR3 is TGTGCCAGCAGCGGGGACTCCAATGAGCAGTTCTTC. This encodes CASSGDSNEQFF.

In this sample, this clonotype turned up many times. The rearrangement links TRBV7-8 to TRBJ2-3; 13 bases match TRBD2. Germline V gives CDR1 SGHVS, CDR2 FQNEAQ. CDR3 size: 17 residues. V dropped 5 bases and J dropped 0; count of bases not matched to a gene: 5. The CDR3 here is CASSPGTSGASTDTQYF. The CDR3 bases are TGTGCCAGCAGCCCTGGGACTAGCGGGGCTAGCACAGATACGCAGTATTTT.

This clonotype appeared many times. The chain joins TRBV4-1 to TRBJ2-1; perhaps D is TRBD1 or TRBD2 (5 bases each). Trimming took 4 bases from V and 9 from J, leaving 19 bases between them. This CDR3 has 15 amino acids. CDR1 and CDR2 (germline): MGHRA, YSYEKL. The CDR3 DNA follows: TGCGCCAGCAGCCGGAGAGGGACGGCGTCGCCTGAGCAGTTCTTC. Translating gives CASSRRGTASPEQFF.

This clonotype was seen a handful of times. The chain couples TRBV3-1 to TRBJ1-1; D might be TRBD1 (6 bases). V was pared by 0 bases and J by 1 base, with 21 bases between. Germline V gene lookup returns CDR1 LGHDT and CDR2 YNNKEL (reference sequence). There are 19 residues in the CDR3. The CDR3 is CASSQDGKGGYSANTEAFF. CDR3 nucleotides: TGTGCCAGCAGCCAAGACGGTAAGGGGGGTTATTCCGCGAACACTGAAGCTTTCTTT.

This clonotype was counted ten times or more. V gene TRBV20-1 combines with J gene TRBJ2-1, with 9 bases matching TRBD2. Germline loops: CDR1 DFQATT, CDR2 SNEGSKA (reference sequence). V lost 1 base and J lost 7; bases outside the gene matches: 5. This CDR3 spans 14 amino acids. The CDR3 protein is CSARVGLAGNEQFF. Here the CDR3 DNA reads TGCAGTGCTAGAGTAGGGCTAGCGGGAAATGAGCAGTTCTTC.

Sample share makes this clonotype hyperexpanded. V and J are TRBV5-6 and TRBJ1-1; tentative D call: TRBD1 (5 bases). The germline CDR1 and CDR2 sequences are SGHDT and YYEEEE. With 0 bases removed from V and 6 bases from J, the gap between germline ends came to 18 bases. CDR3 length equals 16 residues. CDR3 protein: CASSLEGYGTPAEAFF. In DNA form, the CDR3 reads TGTGCCAGCAGCTTGGAAGGGTACGGGACGCCGGCTGAAGCTTTCTTT.

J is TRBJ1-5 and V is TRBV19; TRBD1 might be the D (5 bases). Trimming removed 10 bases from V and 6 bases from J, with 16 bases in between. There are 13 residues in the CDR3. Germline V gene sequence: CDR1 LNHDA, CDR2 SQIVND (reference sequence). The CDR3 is CATGTPGIQPQHF. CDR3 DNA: TGTGCCACCGGGACTCCCGGTATTCAGCCCCAGCATTTT.

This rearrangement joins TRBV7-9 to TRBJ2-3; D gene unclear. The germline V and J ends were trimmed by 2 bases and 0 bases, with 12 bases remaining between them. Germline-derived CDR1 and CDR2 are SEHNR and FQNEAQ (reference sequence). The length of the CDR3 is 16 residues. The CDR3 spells CASSLFRALSTDTQYF. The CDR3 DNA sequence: TGTGCCAGCAGCTTATTTCGGGCCCTGAGCACAGATACGCAGTATTTT. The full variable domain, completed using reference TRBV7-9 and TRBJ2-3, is DTGVSQNPRHKITKRGQNVTFRCDPISEHNRLYWYRQTLGQGPEFLTYFQNEAQLEKSRLLSDRFSAERPKGSFSTLEIQRTEQGDSAMYLCASSLFRALSTDTQYFGPGTRLTVL.

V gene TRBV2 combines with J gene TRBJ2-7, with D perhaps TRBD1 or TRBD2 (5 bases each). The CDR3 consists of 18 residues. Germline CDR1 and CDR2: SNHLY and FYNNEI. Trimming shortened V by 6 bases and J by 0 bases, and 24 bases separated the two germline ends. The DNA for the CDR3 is TGTGCCAGCAGCTCTGAATGGGACCACCTAAAGAGCTCCTACGAGCAGTACTTC. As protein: CASSSEWDHLKSSYEQYF.

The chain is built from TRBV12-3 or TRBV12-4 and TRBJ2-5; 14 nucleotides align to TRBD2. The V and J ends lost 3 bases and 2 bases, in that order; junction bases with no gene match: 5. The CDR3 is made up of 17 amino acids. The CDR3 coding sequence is TGTGCCAGCAGTTTCCCGACTAGCGGGGGGGTTCAAGAGACCCAGTACTTC. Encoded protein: CASSFPTSGGVQETQYF.

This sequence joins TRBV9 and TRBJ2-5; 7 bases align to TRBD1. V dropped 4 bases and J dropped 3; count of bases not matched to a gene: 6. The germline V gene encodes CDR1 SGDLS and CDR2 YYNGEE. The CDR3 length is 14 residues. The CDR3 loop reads CASSRQGGEETQYF. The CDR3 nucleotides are TGTGCCAGCAGCAGACAAGGGGGCGAAGAGACCCAGTACTTC.

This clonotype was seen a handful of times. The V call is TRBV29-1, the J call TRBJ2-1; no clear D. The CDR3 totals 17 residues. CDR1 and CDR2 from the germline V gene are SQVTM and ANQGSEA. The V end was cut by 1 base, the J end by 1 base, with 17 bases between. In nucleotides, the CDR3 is TGCAGCGTTGAAGGGAACGTGCGTCGGCAATCCTACAATGAGCAGTTCTTC. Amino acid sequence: CSVEGNVRRQSYNEQFF.

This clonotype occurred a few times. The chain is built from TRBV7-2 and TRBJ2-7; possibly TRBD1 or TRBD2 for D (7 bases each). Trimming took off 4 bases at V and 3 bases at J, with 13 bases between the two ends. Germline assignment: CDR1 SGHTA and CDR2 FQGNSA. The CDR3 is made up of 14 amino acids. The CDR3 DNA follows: TGTGCCAGCAGCTCTACAGGGGAGGGCTACGAGCAGTACTTC. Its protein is CASSSTGEGYEQYF.

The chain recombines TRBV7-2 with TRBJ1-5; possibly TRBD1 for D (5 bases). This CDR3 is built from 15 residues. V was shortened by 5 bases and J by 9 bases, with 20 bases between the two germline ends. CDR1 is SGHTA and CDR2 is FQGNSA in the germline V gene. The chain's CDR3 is CASSLGPLGSLPQHF. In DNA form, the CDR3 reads TGTGCCAGCAGCCTGGGGCCTCTCGGCAGCCTGCCCCAGCATTTT.

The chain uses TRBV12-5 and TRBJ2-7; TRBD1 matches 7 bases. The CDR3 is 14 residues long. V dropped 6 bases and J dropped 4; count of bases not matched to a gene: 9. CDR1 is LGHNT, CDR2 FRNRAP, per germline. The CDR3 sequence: CASGIQGLSYEQYF. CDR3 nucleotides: TGTGCTAGTGGGATACAGGGGTTGAGTTACGAGCAGTACTTC.

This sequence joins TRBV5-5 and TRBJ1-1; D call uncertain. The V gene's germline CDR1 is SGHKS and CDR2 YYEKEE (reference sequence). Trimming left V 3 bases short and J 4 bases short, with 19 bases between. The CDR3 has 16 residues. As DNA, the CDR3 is TGTGCCAGCAGCTCGCGAGACGGCCTGTGGGGCACTGAAGCTTTCTTT. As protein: CASSSRDGLWGTEAFF.

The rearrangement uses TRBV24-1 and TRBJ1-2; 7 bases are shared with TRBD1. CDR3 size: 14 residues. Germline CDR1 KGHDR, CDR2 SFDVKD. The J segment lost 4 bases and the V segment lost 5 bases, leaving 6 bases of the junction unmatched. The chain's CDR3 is CATSAPGQAYGYTF. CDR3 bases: TGTGCCACCAGTGCACCTGGACAGGCCTATGGCTACACCTTC.

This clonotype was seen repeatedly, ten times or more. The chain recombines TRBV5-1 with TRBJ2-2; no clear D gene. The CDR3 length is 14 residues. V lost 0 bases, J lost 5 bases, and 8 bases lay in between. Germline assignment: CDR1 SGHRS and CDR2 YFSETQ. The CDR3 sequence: CASSLARLTGELFF. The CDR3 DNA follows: TGCGCCAGCAGCTTGGCCAGGCTGACCGGGGAGCTGTTTTTT.

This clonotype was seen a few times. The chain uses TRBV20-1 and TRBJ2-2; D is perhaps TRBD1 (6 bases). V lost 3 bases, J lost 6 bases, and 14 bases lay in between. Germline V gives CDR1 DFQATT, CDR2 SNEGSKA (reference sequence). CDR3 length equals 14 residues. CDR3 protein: CSASQQGKPGELFF. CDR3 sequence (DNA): TGCAGTGCTAGTCAACAGGGTAAACCCGGGGAGCTGTTTTTT.

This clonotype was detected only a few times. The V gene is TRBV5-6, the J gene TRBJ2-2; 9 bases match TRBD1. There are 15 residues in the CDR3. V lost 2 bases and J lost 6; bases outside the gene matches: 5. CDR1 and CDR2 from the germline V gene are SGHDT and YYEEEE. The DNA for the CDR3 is TGTGCCAGCAGCTTTACAGGGGGCCGGTCCGGGGAGCTGTTTTTT. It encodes CASSFTGGRSGELFF.

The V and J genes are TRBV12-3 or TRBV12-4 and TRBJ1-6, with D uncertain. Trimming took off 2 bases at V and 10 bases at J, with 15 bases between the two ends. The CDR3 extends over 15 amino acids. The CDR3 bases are TGTGCCAGCAGTTTATCTTGGCGGTATGAGTCACCCCTCCACTTT. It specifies CASSLSWRYESPLHF.

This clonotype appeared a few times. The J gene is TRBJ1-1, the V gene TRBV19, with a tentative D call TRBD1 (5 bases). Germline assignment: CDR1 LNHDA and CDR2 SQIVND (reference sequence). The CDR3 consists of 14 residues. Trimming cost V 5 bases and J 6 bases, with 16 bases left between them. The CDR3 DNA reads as TGTGCCAGTAGTTCCATTGCAGGGCCGGCTGAAGCTTTCTTT. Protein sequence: CASSSIAGPAEAFF.

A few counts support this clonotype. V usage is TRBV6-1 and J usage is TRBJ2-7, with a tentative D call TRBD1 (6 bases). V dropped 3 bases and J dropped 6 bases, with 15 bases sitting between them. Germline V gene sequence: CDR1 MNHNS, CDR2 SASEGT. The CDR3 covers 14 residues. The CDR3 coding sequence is TGTGCCAGCAGTGAGACAGGCTTGGTTCTCGAGCAGTACGTC. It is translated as CASSETGLVLEQYV.

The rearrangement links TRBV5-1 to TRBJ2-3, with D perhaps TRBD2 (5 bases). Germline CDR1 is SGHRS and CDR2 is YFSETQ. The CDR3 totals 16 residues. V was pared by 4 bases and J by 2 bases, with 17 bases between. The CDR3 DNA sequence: TGCGCCAGCAGCCCGGACTGGGATGGGGACACAGATACGCAGTATTTT. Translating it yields CASSPDWDGDTDTQYF.

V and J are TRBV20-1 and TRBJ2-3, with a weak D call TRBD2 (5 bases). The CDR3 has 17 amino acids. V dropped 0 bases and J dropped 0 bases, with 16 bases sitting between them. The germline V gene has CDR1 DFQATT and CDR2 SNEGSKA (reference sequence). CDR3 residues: CSAREECRGSSTDTQYF. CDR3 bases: TGCAGTGCTAGAGAGGAGTGTCGGGGTTCTAGCACAGATACGCAGTATTTT.

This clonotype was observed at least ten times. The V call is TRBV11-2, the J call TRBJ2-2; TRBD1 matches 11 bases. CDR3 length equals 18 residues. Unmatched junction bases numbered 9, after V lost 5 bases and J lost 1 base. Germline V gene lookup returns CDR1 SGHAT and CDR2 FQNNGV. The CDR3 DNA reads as TGTGCCAGCAGCACCCGGACAGGGGGCCTGATGAACACCGGGGAGCTGTTTTTT. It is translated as CASSTRTGGLMNTGELFF.

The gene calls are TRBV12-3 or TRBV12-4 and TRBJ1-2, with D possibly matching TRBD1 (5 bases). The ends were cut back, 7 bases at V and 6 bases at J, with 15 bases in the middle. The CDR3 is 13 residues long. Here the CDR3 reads CASNQALGDGYTF. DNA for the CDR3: TGTGCCAGCAATCAGGCGTTGGGGGATGGCTACACCTTC.

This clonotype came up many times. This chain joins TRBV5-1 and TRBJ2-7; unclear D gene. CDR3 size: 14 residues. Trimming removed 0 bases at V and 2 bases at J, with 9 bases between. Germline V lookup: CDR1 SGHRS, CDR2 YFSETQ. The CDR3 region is CASSLVVRPYEQYV. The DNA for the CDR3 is TGCGCCAGCAGCTTGGTAGTCAGACCCTACGAGCAGTACGTC.

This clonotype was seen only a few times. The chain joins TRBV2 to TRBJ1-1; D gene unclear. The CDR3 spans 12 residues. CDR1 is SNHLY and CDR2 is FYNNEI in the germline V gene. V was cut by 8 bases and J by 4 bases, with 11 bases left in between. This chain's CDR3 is CASGALRTEAFF. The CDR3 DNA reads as TGTGCCAGCGGAGCCCTTCGCACTGAAGCTTTCTTT. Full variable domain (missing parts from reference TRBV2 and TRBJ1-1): EPEVTQTPSHQVTQMGQEVILRCVPISNHLYFYWYRQILGQKVEFLVSFYNNEISEKSEIFDDQFSVERPDGSNFTLKIRSTKLEDSAMYFCASGALRTEAFFGQGTRLTVV.

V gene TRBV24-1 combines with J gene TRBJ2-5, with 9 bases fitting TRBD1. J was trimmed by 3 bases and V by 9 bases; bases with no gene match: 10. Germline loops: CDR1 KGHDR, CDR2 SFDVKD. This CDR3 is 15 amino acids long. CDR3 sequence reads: CATAHSRDREETQYF. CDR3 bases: TGTGCCACCGCCCACTCCCGGGACAGGGAAGAGACCCAGTACTTC.

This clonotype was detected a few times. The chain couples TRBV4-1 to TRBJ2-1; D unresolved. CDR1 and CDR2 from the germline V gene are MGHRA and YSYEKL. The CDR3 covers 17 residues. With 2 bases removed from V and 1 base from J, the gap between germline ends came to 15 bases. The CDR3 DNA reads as TGCGCCAGCAGCCAATTACCGGAAGATGATTCCTACAATGAGCAGTTCTTC. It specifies CASSQLPEDDSYNEQFF.

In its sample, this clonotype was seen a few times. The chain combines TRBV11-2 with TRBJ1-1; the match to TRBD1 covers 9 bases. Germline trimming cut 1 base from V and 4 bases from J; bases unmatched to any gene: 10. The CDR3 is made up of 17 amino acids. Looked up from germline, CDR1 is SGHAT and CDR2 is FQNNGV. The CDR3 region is CASSLVVGTGLGTEAFF. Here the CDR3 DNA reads TGTGCCAGCAGCTTAGTGGTAGGGACAGGGTTGGGCACTGAAGCTTTCTTT.